What follows is one TCR beta chain and its context. Its antigen is unidentified. Germline CDR1 reads SGHVS; CDR2 reads FNYEAQ. The CDR3 totals 12 residues. Trimming stripped 5 bases from V and 9 bases from J, with 11 bases between. The data were taken from a study of T cells in localized non-small cell lung cancer. Whole-study results and caveats: A median approximately 59 of the top 100 tumor clones appeared in adjacent lung. Tumor trailed uninvolved adjacent lung in T cell clonality, which peaked there. The study sequenced only one region of the tumor. As a result, intratumor heterogeneity could not be excluded and remains possible.

Sequenced by immunoSEQ multiplex PCR; TCRdb stores in-frame clones only, minus some. The repertoire holds roughly 36,000 clones, with roughly 77% as singletons. Here the sequenced sample was PBMCs, taken before any cancer treatment. This rearrangement joins TRBV7-6 to TRBJ2-1; perhaps TRBD2 as D (6 bases). The receptor was derived from a woman aged 35 to 70 with stage II squamous cell lung carcinoma. The CDR3 nucleotides read TGTGCCAGCAGCCTTGCGGGGACTGAGCAGTTCTTC. Protein product: CASSLAGTEQFF.